Each of the 26 T cell receptor beta chains below was sequenced from the same sample in a study of blood T cells in healthy people across ages. Sample-barcoded 5' priming and a J-beta primer mix drove a second PCR of 7 to 11 cycles. MiXCR, applied by TCRdb to the 5' RACE reads, yields one record per CDR3 protein. The table shows a few hundred thousand distinct CDR3 sequences, with around 27% occurring only once. These data are also associated with another study on T cells of mothers and their children.

The sequenced sample was blood. These TCRs come from a boy between 2 and 10 years old in good health.

This clonotype was observed once. The V gene is TRBV20-1, the J gene TRBJ1-2; maybe TRBD1 (6 bases). This CDR3 spans 15 amino acids. CDR1 and CDR2 from the germline V gene are DFQATT and SNEGSKA (reference sequence). Between the trimmed V and J ends, which lost 1 base and 4 bases, there was a span of 16 bases. The CDR3 sequence is CSARVGGQDLYGYTF. CDR3 nucleotide sequence: TGCAGTGCTAGAGTTGGGGGGCAGGACCTCTATGGCTACACCTTC.

This clonotype appeared a few times. The genes are TRBV4-1 and TRBJ2-4; D unresolved. Germline V CDR1 and CDR2: MGHRA, YSYEKL. CDR3 length: 18 amino acids. Trimming shortened V by 4 bases and J by 3 bases, and 22 bases separated the two germline ends. For the CDR3, the DNA is TGCGCCAGCAGCCCCGAACCCGGACGGGCATCAGGCAAAAACATTCAGTACTTC. Its translation is CASSPEPGRASGKNIQYF.

This clonotype was detected only a few times. This rearrangement joins TRBV19 to TRBJ1-4, with a tentative D call TRBD1 (5 bases). The germline V gene has CDR1 LNHDA and CDR2 SQIVND (reference sequence). Trimming pared 7 bases from V and 1 base from J, leaving 16 bases between. This CDR3 spans 16 amino acids. CDR3 protein: CASKMDTTGTNEKLFF. The CDR3 DNA is TGTGCCAGTAAAATGGACACCACCGGAACTAATGAAAAACTGTTTTTT. Supplemented by reference TRBV19 and TRBJ1-4, the full variable domain reads DGGITQSPKYLFRKEGQNVTLSCEQNLNHDAMYWYRQDPGQGLRLIYYSQIVNDFQKGDIAEGYSVSREKKESFPLTVTSAQKNPTAFYLCASKMDTTGTNEKLFFGSGTQLSVL.

The chain uses TRBV12-3 or TRBV12-4 and TRBJ2-2; perhaps D is TRBD1 or TRBD2 (5 bases each). The CDR3 runs to 16 residues. V lost 8 bases and J 0 bases, leaving 16 bases between the germline ends. CDR3 sequence (DNA): TGTGCCAGCCTGGATCAGGGACGGTCGAACACCGGGGAGCTGTTTTTT. This codes for CASLDQGRSNTGELFF.

The chain combines TRBV20-1 with TRBJ2-7; the D is unclear. V dropped 5 bases and J dropped 7 bases, with 12 bases sitting between them. Germline CDR1 and CDR2: DFQATT and SNEGSKA (reference sequence). The CDR3 totals 11 residues. CDR3 bases: TGCAGTGCTCTAATCCAATTGGAGCAGTACTTC. Its translation: CSALIQLEQYF.

V and J are TRBV29-1 and TRBJ2-3, with TRBD2 matching 8 bases. With V trimmed by 7 bases and J by 0 bases, 3 bases remained unmatched. Germline values: CDR1 SQVTM, CDR2 ANQGSEA. The length of the CDR3 is 13 residues. The CDR3 sequence is CSEAGGSTDTQYF. As DNA, the CDR3 is TGCAGCGAGGCGGGGGGTAGCACAGATACGCAGTATTTT.

The chain links TRBV4-2 to TRBJ2-7; D perhaps matches TRBD2 (5 bases). The CDR3 is made up of 16 amino acids. Trimming removed 0 bases at V and 2 bases at J, with 14 bases between. Germline-derived CDR1 and CDR2 are LGHNA and YNFKEQ. For the CDR3, the DNA is TGTGCCAGCAGCCAAGATCCGGGAAGCCCTGCCTACGAGCAGTACTTC. It translates to CASSQDPGSPAYEQYF.

This clonotype was found a few times. The J gene is TRBJ2-5, the V gene TRBV9; D might be TRBD2 (6 bases). The CDR3 extends over 14 amino acids. CDR1 SGDLS and CDR2 YYNGEE come from the germline V gene. V lost 2 bases and J 2 bases, leaving 10 bases between the germline ends. In DNA form, the CDR3 reads TGTGCCAGCAGCGTGGGGGAGGTACAAGAGACCCAGTACTTC. It codes for CASSVGEVQETQYF.

This clonotype occurred a few times. J is TRBJ2-7 and V is TRBV5-1; D not resolved. Per germline, CDR1 SGHRS and CDR2 YFSETQ. The CDR3 length is 14 residues. V was clipped by 3 bases and J by 3 bases, with 13 bases between them. The CDR3: CASSSGTPIYEQYF. Written as DNA, the CDR3 is TGCGCCAGCAGCTCCGGTACACCGATCTACGAGCAGTACTTC.

This clonotype has just a few counts. The chain is built from TRBV10-2 and TRBJ2-7; 9 positions agree with TRBD1. The CDR3 runs to 12 residues. CDR1 and CDR2 (germline): WSHSY, SAAADI. J lost 7 bases, V lost 6 bases, and 4 bases had no gene match. The CDR3 loop is CASSGTGWEQYF. The CDR3 coding sequence is TGCGCCAGCAGCGGGACAGGGTGGGAGCAGTACTTC.

This clonotype was found a few times. The rearrangement joins TRBV7-2 to TRBJ2-7; no definite D call. The V gene lost 5 bases and the J gene lost 2 bases, with 7 bases spanning the gap. The germline V gene has CDR1 SGHTA and CDR2 FQGNSA. This CDR3 has 12 residues. CDR3 nucleotide sequence: TGTGCCAGCAGCGCCCATCCCTACGAGCAGTACTTC. This translates into CASSAHPYEQYF.

This clonotype occurred a few times. The V call is TRBV10-3, the J call TRBJ2-2; D is perhaps TRBD1 or TRBD2 (5 bases each). The length of the CDR3 is 14 residues. Germline V gene lookup returns CDR1 ENHRY and CDR2 SYGVKD. V lost 7 bases and J lost 1, with 10 bases in between. CDR3 sequence reads: CAINWDGNTGELFF. The CDR3, as DNA: TGTGCCATCAATTGGGACGGGAACACCGGGGAGCTGTTTTTT.

This sequence joins TRBV20-1 and TRBJ2-3; D is unclear. The germline CDR1 and CDR2 sequences are DFQATT and SNEGSKA (reference sequence). The CDR3 spans 14 residues. V was pared by 7 bases and J by 1 base, with 15 bases between. The CDR3 sequence is CSVTPRMRTDTQYF. In nucleotides, the CDR3 is TGCAGTGTAACCCCCCGGATGCGCACAGATACGCAGTATTTT.

The genes are TRBV28 and TRBJ2-1; 9 bases are shared with TRBD1. The junction had 8 bases not matched to a gene; V was cut back by 4 bases and J by 7 bases. CDR3 length equals 15 residues. The germline CDR1 and CDR2 sequences are MDHEN and SYDVKM. Here the CDR3 reads CASSWDREFWNEQFF. The CDR3 bases are TGTGCCAGCAGTTGGGACAGGGAATTTTGGAATGAGCAGTTCTTC.

Comment on this clonotype: A single base separates this from a much larger clone, so it may be a read error. The chain carries TRBV7-8 and TRBJ2-3; 15 positions match TRBD2. There are 19 residues in the CDR3. CDR1 and CDR2 from the germline V gene are SGHVS and FQNEAQ. Trimming took 5 bases from V and 2 from J; bases not matched to a gene: 11. In DNA, the CDR3 is TGTGCCAGCAGCGGGCGGACTAGCGGGAGGGCCACCGACACAGATACGCAGTATTTT. Translating gives CASSGRTSGRATDTDTQYF.

The chain couples TRBV3-1 to TRBJ1-4; D not certain. Germline V CDR1 and CDR2: LGHDT, YNNKEL (reference sequence). V was pared by 3 bases and J by 7 bases, with 18 bases between. The CDR3 is made up of 16 amino acids. The CDR3 sequence is CASSHQRSVETEKLFF. The CDR3 DNA reads as TGTGCCAGCAGCCACCAAAGGTCCGTAGAGACTGAAAAACTGTTTTTT.

This chain links TRBV20-1 with TRBJ2-2; 12 positions match TRBD2. Germline-derived CDR1 and CDR2 are DFQATT and SNEGSKA (reference sequence). The CDR3 spans 16 residues. The junction had 6 bases not matched to a gene; V was cut back by 2 bases and J by 5 bases. CDR3 region: CSARNLAGGRTGELFF. Written as DNA, the CDR3 is TGCAGTGCTAGAAATCTAGCGGGGGGGCGGACCGGGGAGCTGTTTTTT.

This clonotype was seen a few times. This chain connects TRBV7-2 to TRBJ2-1; 13 bases line up with TRBD2. CDR3 size: 16 residues. V was clipped by 5 bases and J by 10 bases; unmatched bases: 11. In germline, CDR1 is SGHTA, CDR2 FQGNSA. CDR3 nucleotides: TGTGCCAGCAGCCGGACGACTAGCGGGGGGCACCAAGAGCAGTTCTTC. It encodes CASSRTTSGGHQEQFF. Looking up the rest from reference TRBV7-2 and TRBJ2-1 gives the full variable domain: GAGVSQSPSNKVTEKGKDVELRCDPISGHTALYWYRQSLGQGLEFLIYFQGNSAPDKSGLPSDRFSAERTGGSVSTLTIQRTQQEDSAVYLCASSRTTSGGHQEQFFGPGTRLTVL.

V usage is TRBV19 and J usage is TRBJ2-7; possible D gene TRBD2, 6 bases. CDR1 is LNHDA and CDR2 is SQIVND in the germline V gene (reference sequence). V was clipped by 3 bases and J by 2 bases, with 11 bases between them. The CDR3 has 14 amino acids. The CDR3 here is CASSIMWGAYEQYF. In nucleotides, the CDR3 is TGTGCCAGTAGTATCATGTGGGGGGCCTACGAGCAGTACTTC.

This clonotype appeared a few times. The rearrangement links TRBV5-1 to TRBJ2-1; the match to TRBD1 covers 7 bases. Trimming took 5 bases from V and 3 from J; bases not matched to a gene: 17. Looked up from germline, CDR1 is SGHRS and CDR2 is YFSETQ. This CDR3 is 18 amino acids long. The CDR3 spells CASSRDRSRTQSYNEQFF. CDR3 DNA: TGCGCCAGCAGTAGGGACAGATCCCGGACTCAGAGCTACAATGAGCAGTTCTTC.

As DNA, the CDR3 is TGCAGTGCTCCTAGTTTTACTAGCACAGATACGCAGTATTTT. It specifies CSAPSFTSTDTQYF. The rearrangement joins TRBV20-1 to TRBJ2-3; D is undetermined. Germline V lookup: CDR1 DFQATT, CDR2 SNEGSKA (reference sequence). CDR3 size: 14 residues. V lost 5 bases, J lost 0 bases, and 12 bases lay in between.

The chain links TRBV29-1 to TRBJ2-1; D not resolved. Trimming removed 4 bases from V and 0 bases from J, with 7 bases in between. CDR1 and CDR2 (germline): SQVTM, ANQGSEA. This CDR3 region has 13 residues. The DNA for the CDR3 is TGCAGCGTTGTCCATTACTCCTACAATGAGCAGTTCTTC. Translating gives CSVVHYSYNEQFF.

The V gene is TRBV5-1, the J gene TRBJ2-1, with TRBD2 matching over 11 bases. The CDR3 runs to 15 residues. Trimming cost V 1 base and J 6 bases; bases outside gene matches: 3. Per the germline V gene, CDR1 is SGHRS and CDR2 is YFSETQ. The CDR3 is CASSLTSGGPNEQFF. The CDR3 coding sequence is TGCGCCAGCAGCTTGACTAGCGGGGGACCCAATGAGCAGTTCTTC.

The chain joins TRBV12-3 or TRBV12-4 to TRBJ1-1; maybe TRBD1 (6 bases). The CDR3 length is 13 residues. Trimming pared 7 bases from V and 5 bases from J, leaving 14 bases between. Here the CDR3 DNA reads TGTGCCAGCAACTGGGGGCTAACGACTGAAGCTTTCTTT. Translating gives CASNWGLTTEAFF.

This rearrangement joins TRBV25-1 to TRBJ2-5, with TRBD2 identical over 10 bases. The last part of the DNA fits TRBJ2-7 better; the J call may be wrong. Per the germline V gene, CDR1 is MGHDK and CDR2 is SYGVNS. The CDR3 totals 20 residues. CDR3 nucleotides: TGTGCCAGCAGCCCCATTCCGGAACAGAGTAGCGGGAGGAGCTCCTACGAGCAGTACTTC. Residues: CASSPIPEQSSGRSSYEQYF.

This clonotype has just a few counts. The chain recombines TRBV20-1 with TRBJ2-1; 10 bases are a match to TRBD1. V lost 3 bases and J lost 7; bases outside the gene matches: 12. Germline-derived CDR1 and CDR2 are DFQATT and SNEGSKA (reference sequence). The CDR3 consists of 16 residues. This chain's CDR3 is CSARGGGTGVENEQFF. As DNA, the CDR3 is TGCAGTGCTAGGGGGGGAGGGACAGGGGTGGAAAATGAGCAGTTCTTC.